A single sample gave rise to the 5 T cell receptor beta chains below, sequenced in a study of blood T cell repertoires in COVID-19. Libraries were prepared by immunoSEQ multiplex PCR; TCRdb keeps only in-frame clonotypes and omits some of them. The sample includes about 100,000 clones, 91% of them seen just once. The source material was peripheral blood. Source of these receptors: a man between 60 and 70 years old with acute or convalescent COVID-19.

J is TRBJ2-7 and V is TRBV27, with 14 bases aligning to TRBD2. The germline V gene has CDR1 MNHEY and CDR2 SMNVEV (reference sequence). The CDR3 contains 17 residues. J was trimmed by 2 bases and V by 6 bases; bases with no gene match: 9. The CDR3 bases are TGTGCCAGCAGCCCTGGACTAGCGGGAGGCAAGGCCTACGAGCAGTACTTC. It encodes CASSPGLAGGKAYEQYF.

Turning to this clone: Additional DNA sequences in this sample encode the identical CDR3. The J gene is TRBJ1-5, the V gene TRBV11-2; 8 nucleotides match TRBD1. This CDR3 is built from 15 residues. Germline loops: CDR1 SGHAT, CDR2 FQNNGV. J gave up 1 base and V 5 bases, and 4 bases lay outside the gene matches. In nucleotides, the CDR3 is TGTGCCAGCAGCCTTAGACAGGGGAGCAATCAGCCCCAGCATTTT. Protein: CASSLRQGSNQPQHF.

The rearrangement links TRBV24-1 to TRBJ2-3, with 9 bases matching TRBD1. This CDR3 is 18 amino acids long. J lost 5 bases, V lost 4 bases, and 15 bases had no gene match. Germline V gene data show CDR1 as KGHDR and CDR2 as SFDVKD. CDR3 sequence reads: CATSDTSRGTGSEDTQYF. In nucleotides, the CDR3 is TGTGCCACCAGTGACACAAGCAGAGGGACAGGGTCCGAAGATACGCAGTATTTT.

In DNA, the CDR3 is TGTGCCAGCCACCCGGGGGCGGGGGTCGAGACCCAGTACTTC. Its protein is CASHPGAGVETQYF. This chain connects TRBV28 to TRBJ2-5; weak D call: TRBD2 (7 bases). The germline V gene has CDR1 MDHEN and CDR2 SYDVKM. This CDR3 comprises 14 residues. V gave up 8 bases and J gave up 5 bases, with 18 bases separating them.

The rearrangement links TRBV9 to TRBJ1-1, with TRBD1 identical over 7 bases. The CDR3 covers 14 residues. CDR1 is SGDLS and CDR2 is YYNGEE in the germline V gene. J was trimmed by 4 bases and V by 4 bases; bases with no gene match: 7. This CDR3 is CASSPGTASTEAFF. CDR3 nucleotide sequence: TGTGCCAGCAGCCCTGGGACAGCTTCCACTGAAGCTTTCTTT.